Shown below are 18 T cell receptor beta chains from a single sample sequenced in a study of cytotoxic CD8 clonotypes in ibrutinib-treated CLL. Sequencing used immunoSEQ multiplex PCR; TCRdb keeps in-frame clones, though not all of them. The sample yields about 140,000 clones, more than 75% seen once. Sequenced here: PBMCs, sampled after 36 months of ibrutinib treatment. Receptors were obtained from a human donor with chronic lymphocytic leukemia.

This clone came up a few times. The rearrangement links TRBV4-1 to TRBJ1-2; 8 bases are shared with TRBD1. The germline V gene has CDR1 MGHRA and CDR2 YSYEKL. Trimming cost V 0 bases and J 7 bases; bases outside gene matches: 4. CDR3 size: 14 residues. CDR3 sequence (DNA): TGCGCCAGCAGCCAAGACAGGGGGCGCGGTGGCTACACCTTC. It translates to CASSQDRGRGGYTF.

The CDR3 bases are TGTGCCAGCAGCTTAGCCCGCGGGGTAACTTATGGCTACACCTTC. Amino acids: CASSLARGVTYGYTF. The V and J genes are TRBV11-2 and TRBJ1-2; D is undetermined. The CDR3 runs to 15 residues. V lost 1 base and J lost 5, with 14 bases in between. Germline lookup yields CDR1 SGHAT and CDR2 FQNNGV.

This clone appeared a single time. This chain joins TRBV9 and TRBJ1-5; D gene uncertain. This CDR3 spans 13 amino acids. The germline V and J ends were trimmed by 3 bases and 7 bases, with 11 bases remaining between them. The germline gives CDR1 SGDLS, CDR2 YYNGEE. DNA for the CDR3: TGTGCCAGCAGCGGAGGGAGTGGACAGCCCCAGCATTTT. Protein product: CASSGGSGQPQHF. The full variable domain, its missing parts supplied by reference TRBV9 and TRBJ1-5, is DSGVTQTPKHLITATGQRVTLRCSPRSGDLSVYWYQQSLDQGLQFLIQYYNGEERAKGNILERFSAQQFPDLHSELNLSSLELGDSALYFCASSGGSGQPQHFGDGTRLSIL.

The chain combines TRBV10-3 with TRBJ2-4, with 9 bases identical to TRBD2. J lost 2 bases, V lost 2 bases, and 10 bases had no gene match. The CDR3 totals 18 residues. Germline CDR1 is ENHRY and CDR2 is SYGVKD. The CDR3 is CAISESLGTSKTKNIQYF. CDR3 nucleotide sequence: TGTGCCATCAGTGAGAGCTTGGGGACTAGCAAGACCAAAAACATTCAGTACTTC.

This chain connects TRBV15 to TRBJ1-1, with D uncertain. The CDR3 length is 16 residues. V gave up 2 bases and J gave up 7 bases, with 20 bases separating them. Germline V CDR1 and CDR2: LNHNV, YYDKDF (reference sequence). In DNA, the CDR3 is TGTGCCACCAGCAGAATCTACTCCTCTGAGAAGGGTGAAGCTTTCTTT. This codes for CATSRIYSSEKGEAFF.

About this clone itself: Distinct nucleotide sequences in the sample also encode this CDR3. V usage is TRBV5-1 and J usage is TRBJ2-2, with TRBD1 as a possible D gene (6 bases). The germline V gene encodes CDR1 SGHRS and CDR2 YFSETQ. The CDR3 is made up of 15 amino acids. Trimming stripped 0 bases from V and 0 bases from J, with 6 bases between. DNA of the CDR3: TGCGCCAGCAGCTTGGGGACAGCGAACACCGGGGAGCTGTTTTTT. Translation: CASSLGTANTGELFF.

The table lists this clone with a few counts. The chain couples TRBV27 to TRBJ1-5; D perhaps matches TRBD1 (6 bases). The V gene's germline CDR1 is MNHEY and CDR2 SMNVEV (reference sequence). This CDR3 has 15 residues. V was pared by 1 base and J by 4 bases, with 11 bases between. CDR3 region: CASSLWGQGNQPQHF. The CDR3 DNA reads TGTGCCAGCAGTTTATGGGGGCAGGGGAATCAGCCCCAGCATTTT.

DNA of the CDR3: TGTGCCAGCAGTTTCCCGGGAGGAGGGGAGACCCAGTACTTC. Translation: CASSFPGGGETQYF. The chain is built from TRBV7-9 and TRBJ2-5; 7 bases are shared with TRBD2. With V trimmed by 6 bases and J by 5 bases, 9 bases remained unmatched. CDR3 length: 14 residues. Germline assignment: CDR1 SEHNR and CDR2 FQNEAQ (reference sequence).

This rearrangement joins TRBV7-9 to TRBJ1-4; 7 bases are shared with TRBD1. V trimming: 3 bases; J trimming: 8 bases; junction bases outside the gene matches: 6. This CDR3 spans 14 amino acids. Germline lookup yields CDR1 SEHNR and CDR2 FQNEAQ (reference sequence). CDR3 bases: TGTGCCAGCAGCTTTACAGGGGTTGGGGAAAAACTGTTTTTT. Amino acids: CASSFTGVGEKLFF.

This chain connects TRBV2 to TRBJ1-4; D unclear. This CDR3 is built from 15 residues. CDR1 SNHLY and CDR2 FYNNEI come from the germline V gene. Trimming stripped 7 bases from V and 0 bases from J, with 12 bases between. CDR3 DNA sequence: TGTGCCAGCAACGGACGGGGTGCAACTAATGAAAAACTGTTTTTT. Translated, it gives CASNGRGATNEKLFF.

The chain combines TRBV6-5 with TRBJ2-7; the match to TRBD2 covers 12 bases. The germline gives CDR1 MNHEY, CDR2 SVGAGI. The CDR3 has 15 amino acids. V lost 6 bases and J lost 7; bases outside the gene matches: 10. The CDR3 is CASSPTSGSLWEQYF. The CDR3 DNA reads TGTGCCAGCAGCCCGACTAGCGGGAGTCTTTGGGAGCAGTACTTC.

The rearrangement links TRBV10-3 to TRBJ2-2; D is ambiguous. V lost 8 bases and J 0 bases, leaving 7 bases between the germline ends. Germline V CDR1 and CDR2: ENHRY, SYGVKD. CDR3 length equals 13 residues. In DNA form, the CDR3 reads TGTGCCATCCAAGCGACGAACACCGGGGAGCTGTTTTTT. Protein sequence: CAIQATNTGELFF.

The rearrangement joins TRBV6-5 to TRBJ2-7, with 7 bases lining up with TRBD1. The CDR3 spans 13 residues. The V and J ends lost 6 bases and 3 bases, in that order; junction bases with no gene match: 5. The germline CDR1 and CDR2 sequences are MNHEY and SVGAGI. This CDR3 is CASRTTGSYEQYF. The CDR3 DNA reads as TGTGCCAGCAGGACGACAGGGAGCTACGAGCAGTACTTC.

The CDR3 here is CASSMGSVLGNQPQHF. CDR3 DNA: TGTGCCAGTAGCATGGGATCGGTTCTCGGGAATCAGCCCCAGCATTTT. V usage is TRBV19 and J usage is TRBJ1-5, with D uncertain. CDR1 is LNHDA, CDR2 SQIVND, per germline (reference sequence). Trimming took 6 bases from V and 4 from J, leaving 19 bases between them. This CDR3 is built from 16 residues.

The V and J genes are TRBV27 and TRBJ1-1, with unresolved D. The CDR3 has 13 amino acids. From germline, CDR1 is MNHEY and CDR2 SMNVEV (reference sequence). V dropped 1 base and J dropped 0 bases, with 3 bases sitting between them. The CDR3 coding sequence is TGTGCCAGCAGTTTATATCTGAACACTGAAGCTTTCTTT. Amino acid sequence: CASSLYLNTEAFF.

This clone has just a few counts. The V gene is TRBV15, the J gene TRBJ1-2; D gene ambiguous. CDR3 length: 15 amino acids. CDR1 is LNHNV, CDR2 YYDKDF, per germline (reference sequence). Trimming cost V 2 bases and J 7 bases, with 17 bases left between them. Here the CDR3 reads CATSRLLGYEGGYTF. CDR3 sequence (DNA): TGTGCCACCAGCAGACTGCTGGGATACGAGGGTGGCTACACCTTC.

CDR3 in DNA: TGTGCCAGCAGCCACTGGGACAGAAATGAAAAACTGTTTTTT. This codes for CASSHWDRNEKLFF. V usage is TRBV4-2 and J usage is TRBJ1-4, with TRBD1 matching 7 bases. Per germline, CDR1 LGHNA and CDR2 YNFKEQ. The CDR3 totals 14 residues. V was clipped by 3 bases and J by 5 bases; unmatched bases: 3.

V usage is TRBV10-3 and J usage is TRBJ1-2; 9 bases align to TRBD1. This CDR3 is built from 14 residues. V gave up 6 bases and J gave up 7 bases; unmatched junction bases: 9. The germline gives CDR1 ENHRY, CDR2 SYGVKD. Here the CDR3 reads CAIRPGQGSIGYTF. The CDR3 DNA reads TGTGCCATCAGGCCGGGACAGGGTTCCATTGGCTACACCTTC.